This TCR beta chain came from a study of blood T cells in healthy people across ages. Overall study results and limits: Age showed a roughly linear inverse relationship with TCR beta diversity per million T cells.

Isolation yielded PBMCs, at least 6.5 million per sample, in every case. As for this clonotype: Its antigen is unknown.

The germline gives CDR1 SEHNR, CDR2 FQNEAQ (reference sequence). This CDR3 spans 13 amino acids. V was shortened by 6 bases and J by 6 bases, with 14 bases between the two germline ends. A second PCR of roughly 7 to 11 cycles used a sample-barcoded 5' primer and a J-beta primer mix. Individual samples furnished no less than 3 million CDR3-containing paired-end reads apiece. TCRdb reanalysed the 5' RACE reads using MiXCR and keeps one entry per CDR3 protein. The sample holds hundreds of thousands of distinct CDR3 sequences, about 62% seen once. Sequencing used blood. This clonotype was obtained from a man younger than 45 in good health. The chain uses TRBV7-9 and TRBJ1-2; unclear D gene. CDR3 amino acids: CASSTAGWDGYTF. The CDR3 region has the DNA TGTGCCAGCAGTACAGCCGGGTGGGATGGCTACACCTTC.